These 4 T cell receptor beta chains originate from one sample sequenced in a study of CD8 T cells in Susac syndrome. An amount of RNA that ranged from roughly 0.45 to 1 ug was reverse transcribed with random hexamers. Using its own MiXCR run on the immunoSEQ multiplex PCR reads, TCRdb lists one record per CDR3 protein. The data contain 300,000 to 350,000 distinct CDR3 sequences, around 90% of them seen just once; the ten biggest clones take up more than 0.06%. The material sequenced was CD4+ T cells from PBMCs. These receptors were obtained from a human donor with multiple sclerosis.

The V and J genes are TRBV4-2 and TRBJ2-3, with D hard to call. CDR1 and CDR2 (germline): LGHNA, YNFKEQ. The CDR3 totals 15 residues. Trimming stripped 3 bases from V and 10 bases from J, with 20 bases between. In DNA form, the CDR3 reads TGTGCCAGCAGCCAGGACCTAAGACGGTCCGCAGCGCAGTATTTT. This gives the protein CASSQDLRRSAAQYF.

The chain has TRBV10-3 and TRBJ1-1; weak D call: TRBD1 (6 bases). Germline V CDR1 and CDR2: ENHRY, SYGVKD. V lost 4 bases and J 4 bases, leaving 10 bases between the germline ends. The CDR3 extends over 13 amino acids. This chain's CDR3 is CAISGEGVTEAFF. In nucleotides, the CDR3 is TGTGCCATCAGTGGCGAGGGGGTCACTGAAGCTTTCTTT.

The rearrangement links TRBV5-4 to TRBJ2-7, with 8 nucleotides matching TRBD2. Unmatched junction bases numbered 5, after V lost 4 bases and J lost 2 bases. CDR1 SGHNT and CDR2 YYREEE come from the germline V gene (reference sequence). This CDR3 spans 14 amino acids. The chain's CDR3 is CASSPGGGTYEQYF. For the CDR3, the DNA is TGTGCCAGCAGCCCCGGGGGGGGCACCTACGAGCAGTACTTC.

The V and J genes are TRBV2 and TRBJ2-5; 8 bases fit TRBD2. Germline V gene lookup returns CDR1 SNHLY and CDR2 FYNNEI. This CDR3 is 15 amino acids long. V lost 2 bases, J lost 7 bases, and 9 bases stayed unmatched. For the CDR3, the DNA is TGTGCCAGCAGTGAAAGGGGACTAGGGCCGGGGACCCAGTACTTC. Translated: CASSERGLGPGTQYF.